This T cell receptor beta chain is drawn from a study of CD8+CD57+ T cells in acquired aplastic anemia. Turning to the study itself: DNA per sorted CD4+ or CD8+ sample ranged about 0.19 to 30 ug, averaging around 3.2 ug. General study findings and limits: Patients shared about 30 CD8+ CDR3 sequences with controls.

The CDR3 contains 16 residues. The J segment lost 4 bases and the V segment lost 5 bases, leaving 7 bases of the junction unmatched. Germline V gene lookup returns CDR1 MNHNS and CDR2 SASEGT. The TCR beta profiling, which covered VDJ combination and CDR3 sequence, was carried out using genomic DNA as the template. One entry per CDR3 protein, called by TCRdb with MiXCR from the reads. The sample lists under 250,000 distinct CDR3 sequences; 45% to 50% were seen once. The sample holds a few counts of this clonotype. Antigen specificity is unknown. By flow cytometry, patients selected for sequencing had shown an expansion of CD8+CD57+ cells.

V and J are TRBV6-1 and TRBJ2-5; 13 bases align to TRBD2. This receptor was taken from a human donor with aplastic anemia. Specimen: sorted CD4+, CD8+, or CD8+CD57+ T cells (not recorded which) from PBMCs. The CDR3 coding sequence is TGTGCCAGCAGTCCTACTAGCGGGGGGGCTCGAGAGACCCAGTACTTC. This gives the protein CASSPTSGGARETQYF.